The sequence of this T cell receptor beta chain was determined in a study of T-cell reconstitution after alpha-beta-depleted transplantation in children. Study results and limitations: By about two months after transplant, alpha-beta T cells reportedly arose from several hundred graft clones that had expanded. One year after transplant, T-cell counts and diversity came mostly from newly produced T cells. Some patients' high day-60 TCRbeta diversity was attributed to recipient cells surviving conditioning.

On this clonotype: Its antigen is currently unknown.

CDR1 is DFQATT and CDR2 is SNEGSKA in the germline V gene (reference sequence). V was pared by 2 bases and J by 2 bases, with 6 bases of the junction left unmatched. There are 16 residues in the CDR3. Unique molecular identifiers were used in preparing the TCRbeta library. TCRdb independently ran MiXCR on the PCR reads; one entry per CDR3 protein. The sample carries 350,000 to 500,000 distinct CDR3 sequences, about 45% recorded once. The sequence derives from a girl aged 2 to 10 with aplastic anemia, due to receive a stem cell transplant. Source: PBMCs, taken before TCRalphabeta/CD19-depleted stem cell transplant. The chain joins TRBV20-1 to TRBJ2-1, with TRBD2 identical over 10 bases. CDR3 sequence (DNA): TGCAGTGCTAGACTAGCGGGAGTAGGCACCTACAATGAGCAGTTCTTC. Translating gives CSARLAGVGTYNEQFF.